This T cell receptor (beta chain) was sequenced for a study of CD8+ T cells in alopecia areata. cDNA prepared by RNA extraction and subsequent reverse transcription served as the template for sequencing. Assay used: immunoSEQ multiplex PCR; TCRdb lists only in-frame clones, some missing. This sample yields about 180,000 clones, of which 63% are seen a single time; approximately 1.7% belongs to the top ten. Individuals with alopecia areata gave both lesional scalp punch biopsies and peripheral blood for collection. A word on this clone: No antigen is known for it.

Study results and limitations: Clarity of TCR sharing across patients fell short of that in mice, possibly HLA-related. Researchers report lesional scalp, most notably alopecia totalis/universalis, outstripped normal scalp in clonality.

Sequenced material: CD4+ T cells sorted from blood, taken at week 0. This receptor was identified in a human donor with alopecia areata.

CDR3: CASSVVGRAPEAFF. The CDR3 nucleotides read TGTGCCAGCAGCGTAGTTGGCAGGGCCCCTGAAGCTTTCTTT. The chain couples TRBV9 to TRBJ1-1; weak D call: TRBD1 (5 bases). This CDR3 has 14 amino acids. V was pared by 0 bases and J by 6 bases, with 12 bases between. Germline values: CDR1 SGDLS, CDR2 YYNGEE.